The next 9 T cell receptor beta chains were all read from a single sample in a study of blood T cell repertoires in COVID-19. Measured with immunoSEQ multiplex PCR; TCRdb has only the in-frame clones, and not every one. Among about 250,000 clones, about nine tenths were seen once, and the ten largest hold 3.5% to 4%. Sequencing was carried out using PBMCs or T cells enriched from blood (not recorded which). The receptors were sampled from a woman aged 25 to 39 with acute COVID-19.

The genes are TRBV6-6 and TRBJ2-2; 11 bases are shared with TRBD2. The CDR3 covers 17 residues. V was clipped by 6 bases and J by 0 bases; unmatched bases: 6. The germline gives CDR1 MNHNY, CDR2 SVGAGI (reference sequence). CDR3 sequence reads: CASRRLAGLSNTGELFF. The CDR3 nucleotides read TGTGCCAGCAGGCGACTAGCGGGGCTATCGAACACCGGGGAGCTGTTTTTT.

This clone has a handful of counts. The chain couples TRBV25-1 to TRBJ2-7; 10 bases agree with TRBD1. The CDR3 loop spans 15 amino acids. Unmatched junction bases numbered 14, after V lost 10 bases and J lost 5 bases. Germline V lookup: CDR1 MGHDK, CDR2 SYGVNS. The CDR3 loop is CATSLSGTGEDEQYF. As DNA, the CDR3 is TGTGCCACCTCCTTATCCGGGACAGGGGAAGACGAGCAGTACTTC.

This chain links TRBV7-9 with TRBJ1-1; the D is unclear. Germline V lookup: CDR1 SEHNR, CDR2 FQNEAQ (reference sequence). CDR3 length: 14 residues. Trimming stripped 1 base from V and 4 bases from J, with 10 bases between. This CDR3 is CASSLGDYSTEAFF. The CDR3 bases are TGTGCCAGCAGCTTAGGAGACTACAGCACTGAAGCTTTCTTT.

The CDR3 is CASSGILAGGPETQYF. CDR3 DNA sequence: TGTGCCAGCAGCGGAATCCTAGCGGGGGGGCCCGAGACCCAGTACTTC. The chain has TRBV7-2 and TRBJ2-5; TRBD2 agrees at 12 bases. The V and J ends lost 5 bases and 5 bases, in that order; junction bases with no gene match: 9. This CDR3 has 16 amino acids. Germline V lookup: CDR1 SGHTA, CDR2 FQGNSA.

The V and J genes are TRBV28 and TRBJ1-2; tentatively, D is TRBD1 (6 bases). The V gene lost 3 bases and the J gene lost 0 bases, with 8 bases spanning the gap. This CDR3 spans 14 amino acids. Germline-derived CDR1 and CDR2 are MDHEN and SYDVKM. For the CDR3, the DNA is TGTGCCAGCAGTTTTCAGGGGTCTAACTATGGCTACACCTTC. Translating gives CASSFQGSNYGYTF.

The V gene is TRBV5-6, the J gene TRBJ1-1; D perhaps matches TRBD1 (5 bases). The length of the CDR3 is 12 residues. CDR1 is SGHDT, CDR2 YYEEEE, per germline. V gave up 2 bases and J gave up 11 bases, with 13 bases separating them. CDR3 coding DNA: TGTGCCAGCAGCTTTCAGGGTAGGGTGGCTTTCTTT. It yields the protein CASSFQGRVAFF.

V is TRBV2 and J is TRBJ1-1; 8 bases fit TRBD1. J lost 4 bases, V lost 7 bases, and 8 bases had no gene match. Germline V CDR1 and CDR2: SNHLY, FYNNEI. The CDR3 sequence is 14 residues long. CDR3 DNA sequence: TGTGCCAGCATAGGTACAGGGGGGAGCACTGAAGCTTTCTTT. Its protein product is CASIGTGGSTEAFF.

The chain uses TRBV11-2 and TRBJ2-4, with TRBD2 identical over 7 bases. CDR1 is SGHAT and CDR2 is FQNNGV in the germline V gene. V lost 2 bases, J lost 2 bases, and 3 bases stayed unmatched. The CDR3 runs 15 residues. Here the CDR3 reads CASSLSGTSKNIQYF. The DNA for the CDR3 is TGTGCCAGCAGCTTAAGCGGGACTTCCAAAAACATTCAGTACTTC.

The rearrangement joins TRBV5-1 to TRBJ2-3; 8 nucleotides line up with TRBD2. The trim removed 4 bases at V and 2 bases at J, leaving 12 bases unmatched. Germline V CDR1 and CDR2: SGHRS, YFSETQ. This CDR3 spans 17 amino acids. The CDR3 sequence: CASSIGTSVRDTDTQYF. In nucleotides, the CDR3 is TGCGCCAGCAGCATAGGGACTAGTGTTAGGGACACAGATACGCAGTATTTT.